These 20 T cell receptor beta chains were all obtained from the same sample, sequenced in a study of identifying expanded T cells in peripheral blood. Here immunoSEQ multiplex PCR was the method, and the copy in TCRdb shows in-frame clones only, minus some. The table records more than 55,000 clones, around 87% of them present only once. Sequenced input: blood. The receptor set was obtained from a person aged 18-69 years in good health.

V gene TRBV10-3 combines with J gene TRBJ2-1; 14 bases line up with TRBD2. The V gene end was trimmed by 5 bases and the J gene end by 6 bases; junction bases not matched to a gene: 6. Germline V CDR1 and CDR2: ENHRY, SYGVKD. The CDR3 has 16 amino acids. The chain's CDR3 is CAISLTGTSGSNEQFF. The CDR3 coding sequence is TGTGCCATCAGTTTGACCGGGACTAGCGGGAGCAATGAGCAGTTCTTC.

The CDR3 bases are TGTGCCAGCAGCTTACAGGGTTTTCAGGGAGCTTTCTTT. Protein: CASSLQGFQGAFF. This chain uses TRBV13 with TRBJ1-1, with a tentative D call TRBD1 (5 bases). V lost 2 bases, J lost 10 bases, and 14 bases lay in between. CDR3 length: 13 amino acids. CDR1 and CDR2 (germline): PRHDT, FYEKMQ (reference sequence). Filled out from reference TRBV13 and TRBJ1-1, the complete variable domain reads AAGVIQSPRHLIKEKRETATLKCYPIPRHDTVYWYQQGPGQDPQFLISFYEKMQSDKGSIPDRFSAQQFSDYHSELNMSSLELGDSALYFCASSLQGFQGAFFGQGTRLTVV.

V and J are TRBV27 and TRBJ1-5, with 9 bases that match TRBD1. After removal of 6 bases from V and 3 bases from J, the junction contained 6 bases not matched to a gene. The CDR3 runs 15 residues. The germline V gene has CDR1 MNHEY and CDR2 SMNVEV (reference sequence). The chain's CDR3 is CASSLDRGSNQPQHF. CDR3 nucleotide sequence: TGTGCCAGCAGCTTGGACAGGGGTTCCAATCAGCCCCAGCATTTT.

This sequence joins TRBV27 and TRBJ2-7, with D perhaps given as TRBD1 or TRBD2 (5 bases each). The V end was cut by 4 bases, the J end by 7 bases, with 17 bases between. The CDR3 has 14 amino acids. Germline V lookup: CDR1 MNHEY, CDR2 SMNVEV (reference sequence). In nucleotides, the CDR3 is TGTGCCAGCAGTTCCTCCGGGACCCTGGTGGAGCAGTACTTC. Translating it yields CASSSSGTLVEQYF.

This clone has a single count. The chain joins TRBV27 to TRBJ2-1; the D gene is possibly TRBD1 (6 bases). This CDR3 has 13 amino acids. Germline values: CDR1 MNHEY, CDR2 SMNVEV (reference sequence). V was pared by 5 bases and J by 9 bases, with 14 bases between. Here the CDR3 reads CASSPLTGPEQFF. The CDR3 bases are TGTGCCAGCAGTCCACTCACAGGGCCTGAGCAGTTCTTC.

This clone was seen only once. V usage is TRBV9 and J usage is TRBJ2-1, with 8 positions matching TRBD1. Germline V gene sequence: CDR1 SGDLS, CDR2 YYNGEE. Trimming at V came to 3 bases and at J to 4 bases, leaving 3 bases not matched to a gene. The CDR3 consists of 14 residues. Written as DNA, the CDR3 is TGTGCCAGCAGCGCCAGGACAGGGTACAATGAGCAGTTCTTC. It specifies CASSARTGYNEQFF. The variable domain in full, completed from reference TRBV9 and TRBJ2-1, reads DSGVTQTPKHLITATGQRVTLRCSPRSGDLSVYWYQQSLDQGLQFLIQYYNGEERAKGNILERFSAQQFPDLHSELNLSSLELGDSALYFCASSARTGYNEQFFGPGTRLTVL.

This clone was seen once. For the CDR3, the DNA is TGTGCCAGCAGCTTACAGGTTGAAGCTTTCTTT. Residues: CASSLQVEAFF. This chain links TRBV7-9 with TRBJ1-1; D is undetermined. This CDR3 comprises 11 residues. The ends were cut back, 2 bases at V and 7 bases at J, with 5 bases in the middle. In germline, CDR1 is SEHNR, CDR2 FQNEAQ (reference sequence).

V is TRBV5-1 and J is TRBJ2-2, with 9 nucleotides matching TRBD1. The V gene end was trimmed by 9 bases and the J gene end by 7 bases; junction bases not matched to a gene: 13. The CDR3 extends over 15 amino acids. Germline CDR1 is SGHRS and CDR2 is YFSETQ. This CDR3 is CATSPRQGVGGELFF. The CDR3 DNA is TGCGCCACCTCCCCTCGACAGGGGGTTGGCGGGGAGCTGTTTTTT.

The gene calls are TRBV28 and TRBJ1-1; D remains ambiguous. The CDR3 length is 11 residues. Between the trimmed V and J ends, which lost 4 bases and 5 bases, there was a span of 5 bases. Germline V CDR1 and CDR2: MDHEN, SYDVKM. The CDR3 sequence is CASSSFTEAFF. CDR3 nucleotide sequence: TGTGCCAGCAGTTCTTTTACTGAAGCTTTCTTT.

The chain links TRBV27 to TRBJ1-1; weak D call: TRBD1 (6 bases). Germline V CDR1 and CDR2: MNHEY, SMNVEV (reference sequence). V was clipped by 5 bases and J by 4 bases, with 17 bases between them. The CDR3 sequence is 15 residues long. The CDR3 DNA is TGTGCCAGCAGTGCGAACACAGGGATGGGCACTGAAGCTTTCTTT. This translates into CASSANTGMGTEAFF.

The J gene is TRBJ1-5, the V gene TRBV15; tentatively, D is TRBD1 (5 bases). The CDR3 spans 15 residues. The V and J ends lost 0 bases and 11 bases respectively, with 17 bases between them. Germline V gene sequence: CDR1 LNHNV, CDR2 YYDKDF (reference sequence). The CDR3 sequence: CATSRDGRQGVTQHF. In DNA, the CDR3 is TGTGCCACCAGCAGAGATGGGCGGCAGGGAGTGACCCAGCATTTT.

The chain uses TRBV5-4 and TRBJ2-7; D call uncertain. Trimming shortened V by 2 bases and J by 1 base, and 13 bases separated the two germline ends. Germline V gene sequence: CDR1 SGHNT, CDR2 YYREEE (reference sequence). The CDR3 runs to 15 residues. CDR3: CASSLTGGTSYEQYF. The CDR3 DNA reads TGTGCCAGCAGCTTAACGGGCGGTACATCCTACGAGCAGTACTTC. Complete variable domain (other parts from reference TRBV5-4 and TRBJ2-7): ETGVTQSPTHLIKTRGQQVTLRCSSQSGHNTVSWYQQALGQGPQFIFQYYREEENGRGNFPPRFSGLQFPNYSSELNVNALELDDSALYLCASSLTGGTSYEQYFGPGTRLTVT.

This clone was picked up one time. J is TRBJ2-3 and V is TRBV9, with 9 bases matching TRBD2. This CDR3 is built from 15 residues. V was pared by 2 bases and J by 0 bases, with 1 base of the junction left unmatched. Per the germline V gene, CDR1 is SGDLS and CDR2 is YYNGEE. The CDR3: CASSVAGGSTDTQYF. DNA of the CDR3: TGTGCCAGCAGCGTCGCGGGAGGGAGCACAGATACGCAGTATTTT. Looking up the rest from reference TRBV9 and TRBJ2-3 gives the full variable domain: DSGVTQTPKHLITATGQRVTLRCSPRSGDLSVYWYQQSLDQGLQFLIQYYNGEERAKGNILERFSAQQFPDLHSELNLSSLELGDSALYFCASSVAGGSTDTQYFGPGTRLTVL.

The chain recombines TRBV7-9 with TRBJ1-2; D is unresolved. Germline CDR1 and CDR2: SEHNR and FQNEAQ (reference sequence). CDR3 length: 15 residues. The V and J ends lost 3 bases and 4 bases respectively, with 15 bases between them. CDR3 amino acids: CASSFPSQNLYGYTF. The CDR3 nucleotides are TGTGCCAGCAGCTTCCCATCGCAGAACCTCTATGGCTACACCTTC. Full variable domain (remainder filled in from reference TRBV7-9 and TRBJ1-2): DTGVSQNPRHKITKRGQNVTFRCDPISEHNRLYWYRQTLGQGPEFLTYFQNEAQLEKSRLLSDRFSAERPKGSFSTLEIQRTEQGDSAMYLCASSFPSQNLYGYTFGSGTRLTVV.

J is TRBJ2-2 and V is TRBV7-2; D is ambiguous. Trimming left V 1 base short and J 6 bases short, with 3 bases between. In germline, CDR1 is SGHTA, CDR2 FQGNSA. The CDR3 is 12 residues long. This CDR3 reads CASSLGAGELFF. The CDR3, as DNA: TGTGCCAGCAGCTTAGGCGCCGGGGAGCTGTTTTTT.

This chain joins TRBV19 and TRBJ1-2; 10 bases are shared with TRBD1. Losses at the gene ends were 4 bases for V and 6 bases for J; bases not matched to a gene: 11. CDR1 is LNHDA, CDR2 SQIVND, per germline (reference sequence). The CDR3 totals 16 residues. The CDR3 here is CASSNGTGVPLNGYTF. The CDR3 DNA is TGTGCCAGTAGTAACGGGACAGGGGTCCCCCTAAATGGCTACACCTTC. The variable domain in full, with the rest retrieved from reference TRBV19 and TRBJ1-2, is DGGITQSPKYLFRKEGQNVTLSCEQNLNHDAMYWYRQDPGQGLRLIYYSQIVNDFQKGDIAEGYSVSREKKESFPLTVTSAQKNPTAFYLCASSNGTGVPLNGYTFGSGTRLTVV.

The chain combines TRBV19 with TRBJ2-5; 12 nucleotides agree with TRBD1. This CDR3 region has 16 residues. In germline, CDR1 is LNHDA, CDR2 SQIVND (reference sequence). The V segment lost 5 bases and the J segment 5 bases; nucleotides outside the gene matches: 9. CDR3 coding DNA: TGTGCCAGTAGTCTCCGGGGGACAGGGGGCTGGGAGACCCAGTACTTC. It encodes CASSLRGTGGWETQYF.

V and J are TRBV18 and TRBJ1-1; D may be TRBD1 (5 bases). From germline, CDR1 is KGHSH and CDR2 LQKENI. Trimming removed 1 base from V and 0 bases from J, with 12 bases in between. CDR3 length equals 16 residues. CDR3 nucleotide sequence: TGTGCCAGCTCACCACTTCGCGGGGGGATGAACACTGAAGCTTTCTTT. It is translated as CASSPLRGGMNTEAFF.

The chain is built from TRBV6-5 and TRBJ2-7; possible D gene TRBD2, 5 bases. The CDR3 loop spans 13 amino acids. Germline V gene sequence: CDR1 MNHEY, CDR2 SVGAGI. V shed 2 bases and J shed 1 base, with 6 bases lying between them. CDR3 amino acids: CASSYRESYEQYF. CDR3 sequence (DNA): TGTGCCAGCAGTTACAGGGAGTCCTACGAGCAGTACTTC.

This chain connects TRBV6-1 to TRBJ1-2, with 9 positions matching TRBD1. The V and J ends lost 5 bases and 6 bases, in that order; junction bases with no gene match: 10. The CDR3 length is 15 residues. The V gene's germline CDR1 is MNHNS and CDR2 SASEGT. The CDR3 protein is CASSPPPDRGDGYTF. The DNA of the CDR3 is TGTGCCAGCAGTCCTCCGCCGGACAGGGGAGATGGCTACACCTTC.